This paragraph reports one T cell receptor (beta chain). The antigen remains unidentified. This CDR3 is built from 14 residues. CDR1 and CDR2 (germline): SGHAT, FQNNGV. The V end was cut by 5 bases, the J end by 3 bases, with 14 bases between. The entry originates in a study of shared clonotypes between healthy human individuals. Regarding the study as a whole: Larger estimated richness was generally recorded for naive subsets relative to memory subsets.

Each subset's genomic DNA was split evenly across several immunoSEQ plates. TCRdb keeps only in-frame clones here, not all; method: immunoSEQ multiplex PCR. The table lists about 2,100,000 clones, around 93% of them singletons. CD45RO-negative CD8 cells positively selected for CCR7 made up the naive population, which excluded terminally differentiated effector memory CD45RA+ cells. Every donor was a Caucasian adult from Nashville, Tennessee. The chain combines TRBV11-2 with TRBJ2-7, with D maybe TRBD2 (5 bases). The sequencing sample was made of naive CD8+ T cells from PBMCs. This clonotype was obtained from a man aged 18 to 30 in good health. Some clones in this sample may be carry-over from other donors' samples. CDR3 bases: TGTGCCAGCAGCCCCGGGGTGGTCAGCTACGAGCAGTACTTC. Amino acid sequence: CASSPGVVSYEQYF.